Listed below are T cell receptor beta chains from one sample, sequenced in a study of cytotoxic CD8 clonotypes in ibrutinib-treated CLL. Some clones are missing from TCRdb's copy, which holds only in-frame ones; the method was immunoSEQ multiplex PCR. This repertoire shows 150,000 to 200,000 clones, more than 70% found once; its top ten account for about 2.9%. The source material was PBMCs, sampled at disease progression, from a patient treated with ibrutinib. These TCRs come from a human donor with chronic lymphocytic leukemia. Both conserved end residues are part of each CDR3. D genes are given only for firm matches. Expanded clones are given a class, and other clones once, few, many or no size at all.

. | TRBJ1-2 | TRBV18 | . | CASSPLPVKRTPHYGYTF | TGTGCCAGCTCACCACTACCGGTGAAGCGAACCCCCCACTATGGCTACACCTTC
. | TRBJ2-7 | TRBV18 | TRBD2 | CASSPGLVHEQYF | TGTGCCAGCTCACCGGGACTAGTCCACGAGCAGTACTTC
. | TRBJ2-2 | TRBV5-1 | TRBD2 | CASSFLLAGGIGELFF | TGCGCCAGCAGCTTCCTACTAGCGGGAGGGATCGGGGAGCTGTTTTTT
. | TRBJ1-4 | TRBV30 | TRBD1 | CAWSGAGTGHEKLFF | TGTGCCTGGAGTGGTGCCGGGACAGGTCATGAAAAACTGTTTTTT
. | TRBJ2-7 | TRBV11-2 | . | CASSLDSYPSGPTYEQYF | TGTGCCAGCAGCTTAGATAGTTATCCCAGCGGACCAACCTACGAGCAGTACTTC
. | TRBJ2-7 | TRBV7-9 | TRBD1 | CASRAGQGAVSYEQYF | TGTGCCAGCAGAGCTGGACAGGGGGCTGTTTCTTACGAGCAGTACTTC
. | TRBJ1-2 | TRBV6-1 | TRBD1 | CASSERQGAYGYTF | TGTGCCAGCAGTGAAAGACAGGGGGCTTATGGCTACACCTTC
. | TRBJ1-4 | TRBV2 | . | CASQGEKLFF | TGTGCCAGCCAGGGTGAAAAACTGTTTTTT
. | TRBJ2-7 | TRBV7-8 | . | CASSNSYEQYF | TGTGCCAGCAGCAACTCCTACGAGCAGTACTTC
once | TRBJ1-5 | TRBV5-1 | . | CASSLGHGGDNQPQHF | TGCGCCAGCAGCCTGGGGCACGGGGGGGACAATCAGCCCCAGCATTTT
. | TRBJ2-7 | TRBV6-5 | . | CATQGNGYEQYF | TGTGCCACGCAGGGGAACGGCTACGAGCAGTACTTC
. | TRBJ2-1 | TRBV28 | . | CASTESIKGRGAYNEQFF | TGTGCCAGCACCGAATCCATAAAGGGCAGGGGTGCGTACAATGAGCAGTTCTTC
once | TRBJ1-4 | TRBV6-1 | . | CAHGQRQREKLFF | TGTGCCCACGGGCAGAGACAACGAGAGAAACTGTTTTTT
. | TRBJ1-4 | TRBV6-5 | . | CASSYSQGEKLFF | TGTGCCAGCAGTTACTCGCAGGGTGAAAAACTGTTTTTT
. | TRBJ2-1 | TRBV7-9 | TRBD1 | CASSSTGVSPSEQFF | TGTGCCAGCAGCTCTACAGGGGTATCCCCGAGCGAGCAGTTCTTC
. | TRBJ2-2 | TRBV28 | . | CASKGAYTGELFF | TGTGCCAGCAAAGGCGCTTACACCGGGGAGCTGTTTTTT
. | TRBJ2-3 | TRBV7-2 | . | CASSPDRKSTDTQYF | TGTGCCAGCAGCCCCGACAGGAAAAGCACAGATACGCAGTATTTT
. | TRBJ1-5 | TRBV19 | TRBD1 | CASNSVGPIRQGSGQPQHF | TGTGCCAGTAACTCGGTAGGGCCGATCAGACAGGGATCGGGTCAGCCCCAGCATTTT
. | TRBJ2-3 | TRBV9 | TRBD1 | CASSSMTGLTDTQYF | TGTGCCAGCAGCTCCATGACAGGGCTCACAGATACGCAGTATTTT
. | TRBJ1-3 | TRBV5-8 | . | CASSFLSGNTIYF | TGTGCCAGCAGCTTCCTGTCGGGAAACACCATATATTTT
. | TRBJ2-2 | TRBV9 | . | CASSVAQRNTGELFF | TGTGCCAGCAGCGTAGCACAGCGGAACACCGGGGAGCTGTTTTTT
. | TRBJ2-7 | TRBV7-9 | TRBD1 | CASSLSGQLYEQYF | TGTGCCAGCAGCTTATCGGGACAGCTCTACGAGCAGTACTTC
. | TRBJ2-1 | TRBV9 | . | CASSVFSQWQGEGNEQFF | TGTGCCAGCAGCGTATTTTCTCAATGGCAGGGTGAGGGCAATGAGCAGTTCTTC
once | TRBJ2-4 | TRBV21-1 | . | CASSKSQREEESIQYF | TGTGCCAGCAGCAAATCCCAGCGGGAGGAGGAGAGCATTCAGTACTTC
. | TRBJ2-4 | TRBV5-1 | TRBD1 | CASSWPGQDKNIQYF | TGCGCCAGCAGCTGGCCAGGACAGGACAAAAACATTCAGTACTTC
few | TRBJ2-7 | TRBV5-6 | TRBD2 | CASSSPSGYSYEQYF | TGTGCCAGCAGCTCCCCTAGCGGGTACTCCTACGAGCAGTACTTC
. | TRBJ1-2 | TRBV30 | TRBD1 | CASEGTGSVTNYGYTF | TGTGCCTCAGAGGGGACAGGGTCGGTTACTAACTATGGCTACACCTTC
. | TRBJ2-4 | TRBV2 | . | CASSEYNGPKYF | TGTGCCAGCAGTGAATATAATGGGCCGAAGTACTTC